The 2 T cell receptor gamma chains below come from one sample, sequenced in a study of Vδ1+ human thymocytes. Whole-study findings and limits: Highly polyclonal TRG and TRD repertoires with Gaussian CDR3 length distributions appeared in thymus.

Extracted RNA was reverse transcribed into cDNA. The CDR3 regions were amplified by multiplex PCR from V-gene primers to a constant-region primer. TCRdb fed the multiplex PCR reads into CATT to redo clone calling. The sample contains some 9,000 gamma-chain clones, roughly 56% of which appear only once. What these receptors recognize is not known. Sequencing was performed on Vdelta1+ gamma-delta thymocytes from the thymus. The subset was: FACS-sorted CD3+ TCRalphabeta- TCRVdelta1+ TCRVdelta2- thymocytes. Receptors originate from a girl less than two years old who had congenital heart surgery.

J is TRGJ1 or TRGJ2 and V is TRGV3. This CDR3 comprises 15 residues. CDR1 and CDR2 (germline): VTNTFY, YDVSTARD (reference sequence). Trimming cost V 1 base and J 5 bases; bases outside gene matches: 11. CDR3: CATWDSQRFHYKKLF. The CDR3 DNA is TGTGCCACCTGGGACAGCCAGCGCTTTCATTATAAGAAACTCTTT.

Details on this clone: This may come from a read error, since a much larger clone is one base off. The sample carries other DNA sequences with the same CDR3. This rearrangement joins TRGV3 to TRGJ1 or TRGJ2. The J gene comes from matching the DNA to germline here; TCRdb lacks it. The CDR3 contains 13 residues. Per the germline V gene, CDR1 is VTNTFY and CDR2 is YDVSTARD (reference sequence). J lost 3 bases, V lost 0 bases, and 2 bases had no gene match. For the CDR3, the DNA is TGTGCCACCTGGGACAGGTCTTATTATAAGAAACTCTTT. Its translation: CATWDRSYYKKLF.